This is a list of T cell receptor beta chains from one sample in a study of cytomegalovirus exposure and HLA in healthy donors. Clones were read by immunoSEQ multiplex PCR, and TCRdb kept only the in-frame ones, dropping some. The data contain about 180,000 clones, roughly 75% of them singletons. Source material: PBMCs. Receptor source: a man aged 35 to 55 in good health and CMV-seronegative. CDR3s include the opening cysteine and the closing phenylalanine or tryptophan. A D gene is named only where the DNA matches it firmly. Rows may omit the clone size; those that give it use once, few, many or a size class.

v_gene	j_gene	d_gene	len	abundance	CDR3aa	CDR3nt
TRBV27	TRBJ2-5	NA	10	few	CASKLETQYF	TGTGCCAGCAAGCTGGAGACCCAGTACTTC
TRBV7-2	TRBJ2-3	NA	13	NA	CASSRGTTDTQYF	TGTGCCAGCAGCCGGGGGACCACAGATACGCAGTATTTT
TRBV5-1	TRBJ2-5	NA	14	NA	CASRGSVSGETQYF	TGCGCCAGCAGAGGGTCGGTCAGCGGAGAGACCCAGTACTTC
TRBV7-8	TRBJ2-7	NA	16	NA	CASSLDSAGILNEQYF	TGTGCCAGCAGCTTAGATTCGGCAGGGATTTTGAACGAGCAGTACTTC
TRBV6-5	TRBJ1-2	NA	12	NA	CASSYKGWGYTF	TGTGCCAGCAGTTACAAGGGGTGGGGCTACACCTTC
TRBV4-3	TRBJ2-1	TRBD2	17	NA	CASSQDNRAGGYNEQFF	TGCGCCAGCAGCCAAGACAATCGGGCGGGGGGGTACAATGAGCAGTTCTTC
TRBV14	TRBJ1-1	TRBD1	14	NA	CASSPRQGGTEAFF	TGTGCCAGCAGCCCCAGACAGGGAGGCACTGAAGCTTTCTTT
TRBV29-1	TRBJ1-2	TRBD1	15	NA	CSVEESRTGGYGYTF	TGCAGCGTTGAAGAAAGTAGAACAGGGGGTTATGGCTACACCTTC
TRBV7-2	TRBJ2-7	NA	11	NA	CASASSYEQYF	TGTGCCAGCGCGAGCTCCTACGAGCAGTACTTC
TRBV9	TRBJ2-2	TRBD2	17	NA	CASSLGLAQITTGELFF	TGTGCCAGCAGCTTAGGACTAGCGCAGATTACCACCGGGGAGCTGTTTTTT
TRBV2	TRBJ2-7	TRBD2	12	once	CASTGRGHEQYF	TGTGCCAGCACGGGGAGGGGCCACGAGCAGTACTTC
TRBV4-1	TRBJ1-3	NA	16	NA	CASSQETGGTGNTIYF	TGCGCCAGCAGCCAAGAAACAGGAGGGACTGGAAACACCATATATTTT
TRBV7-2	TRBJ2-1	TRBD2	15	NA	CASSLGRESYNEQFF	TGTGCCAGCAGCTTAGGGCGGGAGAGCTACAATGAGCAGTTCTTC
TRBV7-6	TRBJ2-7	TRBD1	16	NA	CASSLGGGQGLGEQYF	TGTGCCAGCAGCTTAGGCGGGGGACAGGGATTGGGCGAGCAGTACTTC
TRBV4-2	TRBJ2-7	TRBD2	14	NA	CASSQSSGAYEQYF	TGTGCCAGCAGCCAGTCTAGCGGGGCCTACGAGCAGTACTTC
TRBV6-1	TRBJ1-5	TRBD1	14	NA	CASSPGTGGQPQHF	TGTGCCAGCAGTCCCGGGACAGGTGGTCAGCCCCAGCATTTT
TRBV15	TRBJ1-3	NA	16	NA	CATSRVTGKGPNTIYF	TGTGCCACCAGCAGAGTCACAGGGAAAGGGCCAAACACCATATATTTT
TRBV6-6	TRBJ2-7	NA	14	NA	CASTVGTQTYEQYF	TGTGCCAGCACCGTCGGGACACAGACCTACGAGCAGTACTTC
TRBV6-5	TRBJ2-7	NA	13	few	CATRGGPAYEQYF	TGTGCCACCAGAGGGGGACCTGCCTACGAGCAGTACTTC
TRBV5-1	TRBJ2-3	TRBD2	15	few	CASSFERGDLDTQYF	TGCGCCAGCAGCTTCGAGCGGGGGGATCTAGATACGCAGTATTTT
TRBV2	TRBJ2-6	NA	15	NA	CASSGSGPGANVLTF	TGTGCCAGCAGTGGATCAGGGCCTGGGGCCAACGTCCTGACTTTC
TRBV7-8	TRBJ1-6	TRBD1	18	NA	CASSLGWTGLRYNSPLHF	TGTGCCAGCAGCTTAGGATGGACAGGGTTGCGCTATAATTCACCCCTCCACTTT
TRBV19	TRBJ1-5	NA	16	NA	CASTYQARGSNQPQHF	TGTGCCAGTACCTATCAGGCCAGGGGTAGCAATCAGCCCCAGCATTTT
TRBV12-5	TRBJ2-5	TRBD2	16	NA	CASGLGLAGAQETQYF	TGTGCTAGTGGTTTGGGACTAGCGGGAGCTCAAGAGACCCAGTACTTC
TRBV11-3	TRBJ1-3	TRBD1	16	few	CASSPRAGTGGNTIYF	TGTGCCAGCAGCCCCAGGGCTGGGACAGGGGGAAACACCATATATTTT
TRBV2	TRBJ1-6	TRBD1	17	NA	CASSGDRGGGYNSPLHF	TGTGCCAGCAGTGGAGACAGGGGAGGAGGCTATAATTCACCCCTCCACTTT
TRBV6-5	TRBJ2-2	NA	16	once	CASSYSGTTNTGELFF	TGTGCCAGCAGTTATTCCGGGACAACGAACACCGGGGAGCTGTTTTTT
TRBV19	TRBJ2-7	NA	16	NA	CASSIGAGRGPYEQYF	TGTGCCAGTAGTATCGGGGCGGGCAGGGGTCCCTACGAGCAGTACTTC
TRBV7-2	TRBJ2-7	NA	14	NA	CASSRGPPAYEQYF	TGTGCCAGCAGTCGCGGGCCGCCCGCCTACGAGCAGTACTTC
TRBV19	TRBJ2-7	TRBD1	17	NA	CASRPAGTGRPWAEQYF	TGTGCCAGTAGGCCTGCCGGGACAGGGCGCCCCTGGGCCGAGCAGTACTTC